This TCR beta chain was found in a study of response to subunit inactivated influenza vaccine. A single record per CDR3 protein comes from TCRdb applying MiXCR to the RT-PCR reads. This table holds about 170,000 distinct CDR3 sequences, more than 10% found once. V trimming: 5 bases; J trimming: 6 bases; junction bases outside the gene matches: 12. Looked up from germline, CDR1 is SGHVS and CDR2 is FNYEAQ. The CDR3 sequence is 16 residues long. Separately, the same data were catalogued under a study of T cells expressing NK-cell markers. That source reports: Production of TCR beta cDNA relied on 5'RACE template switching with UMIs. It was from sorted CD3+CD56+NKG2C+, CD3+CD56+NKG2C- and CD3+CD56-NKG2C+ T cells that TCR beta repertoires came.

The clonotype was recovered from a man aged 45 to 65 who received an inactivated influenza vaccine. This chain joins TRBV7-6 and TRBJ2-1; 8 bases align to TRBD2. The sequencing here drew on CD8+ T cells sorted from PBMCs, taken about 12 days after vaccination. The DNA of the CDR3 is TGTGCCAGCAGCACCCCAGAGCGGGAGACTCTCAATGAGCAGTTCTTC. Translating gives CASSTPERETLNEQFF. Drawing the rest from reference TRBV7-6 and TRBJ2-1, the complete variable domain is GAGVSQSPRYKVTKRGQDVALRCDPISGHVSLYWYRQALGQGPEFLTYFNYEAQQDKSGLPNDRFSAERPEGSISTLTIQRTEQRDSAMYRCASSTPERETLNEQFFGPGTRLTVL.